Sequencing of this T cell receptor beta chain was carried out in a study of shared clonotypes between healthy human individuals. The CDR3 sequence is 14 residues long. The germline V gene encodes CDR1 SGHTA and CDR2 FQGNSA. With 3 bases removed from V and 2 bases from J, the gap between germline ends came to 11 bases. Assay execution took place at the deep level. Measured with immunoSEQ multiplex PCR; TCRdb has only the in-frame clones, and not every one. This table holds more than 850,000 clones, about 84% found once. Sequences were obtained from memory CD4+ T cells from PBMCs. Documented subset: CD45RA-negative fraction. The V call is TRBV7-2, the J call TRBJ2-7; maybe TRBD2 (6 bases). The clonotype originates from a man between 18 and 29 years old in good health. Some clones in this sample may be carry-over from other donors' samples. The CDR3 loop is CASSFGGEAYEQYF. CDR3 nucleotides: TGTGCCAGCAGCTTTGGTGGGGAGGCCTACGAGCAGTACTTC.